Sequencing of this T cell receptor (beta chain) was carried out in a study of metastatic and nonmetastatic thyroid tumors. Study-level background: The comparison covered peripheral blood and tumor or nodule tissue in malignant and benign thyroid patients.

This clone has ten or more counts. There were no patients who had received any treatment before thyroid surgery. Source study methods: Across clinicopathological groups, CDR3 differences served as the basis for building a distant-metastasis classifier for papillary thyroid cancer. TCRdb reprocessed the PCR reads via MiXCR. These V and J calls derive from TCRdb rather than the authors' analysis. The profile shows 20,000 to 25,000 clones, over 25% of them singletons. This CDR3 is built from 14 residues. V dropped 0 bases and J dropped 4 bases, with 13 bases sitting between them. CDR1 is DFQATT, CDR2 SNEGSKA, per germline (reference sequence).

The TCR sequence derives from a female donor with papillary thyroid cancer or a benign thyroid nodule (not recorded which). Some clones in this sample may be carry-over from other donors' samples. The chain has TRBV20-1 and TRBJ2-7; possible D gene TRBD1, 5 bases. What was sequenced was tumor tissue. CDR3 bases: TGCAGTGCTAGAGATGCAGGGTCCAGGTACGAGCAGTACTTC. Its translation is CSARDAGSRYEQYF.